The clone carrying this TCR beta chain was recorded a few times. The antigen is undetermined. The CDR3 consists of 16 residues. CDR1 is SGHDN, CDR2 FVKESK, per germline. The germline V and J ends were trimmed by 3 bases and 3 bases, with 15 bases remaining between them. Regions amplified from RNA transcripts were the TCR beta CDR3 regions. The primer set for the first-round RT-PCR of the TCR CDR3 was HTBI. Each CDR3 protein is one row after TCRdb ran MiXCR on the multiplex PCR reads. The sample consists of approximately 360,000 distinct CDR3 sequences, about 15% of them appearing once. These data belong to a study of T cells in Graves' hyperthyroidism and ophthalmopathy. Study results and limitations: Ophthalmopathy was distinguished from stable hyperthyroidism by 13 V-J signatures.

This TCR derives from a woman aged 18-29 years with Graves' hyperthyroidism that later progressed to Graves' ophthalmopathy. The sequenced material came from blood. The chain couples TRBV14 to TRBJ2-1, with a weak D call TRBD2 (6 bases). CDR3 protein: CASSQRGTTIYNEQFF. The CDR3 DNA sequence: TGTGCCAGCAGCCAGCGCGGGACGACCATCTACAATGAGCAGTTCTTC.